Included here is one TCR beta chain sequence, with context. Recruited during active infection, patients (from Seattle) were subsequently followed longitudinally. This specimen comes from a study of blood T cell repertoires in COVID-19. Turning to the study itself: Spain, Italy and the United States supplied samples that represented acute and convalescent COVID-19.

Looked up from germline, CDR1 is SGHKS and CDR2 is YYEKEE (reference sequence). The CDR3 sequence is 15 residues long. Trimming cost V 2 bases and J 3 bases; bases outside gene matches: 8. The repertoire was sequenced with immunoSEQ multiplex PCR; TCRdb's copy has only in-frame clones and lacks some. The data hold around 270,000 clones, with about 87% observed a single time. The chain couples TRBV5-5 to TRBJ2-7; 7 bases map to TRBD1. The TCR was taken from a woman aged 55-70 years with COVID-19, enrolled during active disease. The sample consisted of peripheral blood. The CDR3 protein is CASSFPGQVGYEQYF. The CDR3 region has the DNA TGTGCCAGCAGCTTTCCCGGACAGGTGGGCTACGAGCAGTACTTC.